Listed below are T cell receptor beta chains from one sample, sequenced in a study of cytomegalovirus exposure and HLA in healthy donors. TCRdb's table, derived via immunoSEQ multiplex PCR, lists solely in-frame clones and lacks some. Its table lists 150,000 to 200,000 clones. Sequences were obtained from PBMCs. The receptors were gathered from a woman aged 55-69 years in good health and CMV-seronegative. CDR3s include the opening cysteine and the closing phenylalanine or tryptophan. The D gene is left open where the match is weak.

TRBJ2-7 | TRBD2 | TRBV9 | TGTGCCAGCAGCGTAGCTGGGGGGGACGGCGAGCAGTACTTC | CASSVAGGDGEQYF
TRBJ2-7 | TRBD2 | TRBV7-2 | TGTGCCAGCAGCATCAAGCGGGGGCGCAGGACTTACGAGCAGTACTTC | CASSIKRGRRTYEQYF
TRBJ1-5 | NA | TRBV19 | TGTGCCAGTAGTATTGGTCAGCGAACCAATCAGCCCCAGCATTTT | CASSIGQRTNQPQHF
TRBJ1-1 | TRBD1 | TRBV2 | TGTGCCAGCAGTGAAGCTCACAGGGGAGGAGCTTTCTTT | CASSEAHRGGAFF
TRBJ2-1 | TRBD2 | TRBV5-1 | TGCGCCAGCAGCTTGGGACTAGCGGGTTACAATGAGCAGTTCTTC | CASSLGLAGYNEQFF
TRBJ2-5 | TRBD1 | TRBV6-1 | TGTGCCAGCAGTGAAGGATGGAACAGGGGGGTAGAGACCCAGTACTTC | CASSEGWNRGVETQYF
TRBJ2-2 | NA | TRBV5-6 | TGTGCCAGCAGCTTGAGGTGGTTCAGGGGAAGAACCGGGGAGCTGTTTTTT | CASSLRWFRGRTGELFF
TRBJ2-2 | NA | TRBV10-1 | TGCGCCAGCAGTGAGCGACTAAACACCGGGGAGCTGTTTTTT | CASSERLNTGELFF
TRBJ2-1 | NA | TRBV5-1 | TGCGCCAGCAGCCTCGCGGGTGGTGGGTACAATGAGCAGTTCTTC | CASSLAGGGYNEQFF
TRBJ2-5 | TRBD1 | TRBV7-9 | TGTGCCACTCAGCGGAAAGGGGGCGAACAAGAGACCCAGTACTTC | CATQRKGGEQETQYF
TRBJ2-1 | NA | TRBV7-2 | TGTGCCAGCCAGAGGCAGCAGTCATACAATGAGCAGTTCTTC | CASQRQQSYNEQFF
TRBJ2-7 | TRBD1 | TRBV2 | TGTGCCAGCAGAACCCGGGACAGCTACGAGCAGTACTTC | CASRTRDSYEQYF
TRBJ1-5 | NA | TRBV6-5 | TGTGCCAGCAGATTATCCCTACTAAGCAATCAGCCCCAGCATTTT | CASRLSLLSNQPQHF
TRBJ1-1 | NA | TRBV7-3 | TGTGCCAGCAGCGTAGGACCGGGACTCGGTAGCGGACTGAACACTGAAGCTTTCTTT | CASSVGPGLGSGLNTEAFF
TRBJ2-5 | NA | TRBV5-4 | TGTGCCAGCAGCTTGGCCGCTACTATGCAAGAGACCCAGTACTTC | CASSLAATMQETQYF
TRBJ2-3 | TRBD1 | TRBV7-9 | TGTGCCAGCAGCCGCCGGGACAGGGGCACAGATACGCAGTATTTT | CASSRRDRGTDTQYF
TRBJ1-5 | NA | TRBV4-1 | TGCGCCAGCAGCCCCAGGGTGGGTTCGAGCAATCAGCCCCAGCATTTT | CASSPRVGSSNQPQHF
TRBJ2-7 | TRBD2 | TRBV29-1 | TGCAGCGTTGAGACTAGCGGGAGGGGTGAGCAGTACTTC | CSVETSGRGEQYF
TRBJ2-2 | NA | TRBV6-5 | TGTGCCAGCAGTTCCAACCCAGGTGACACCGGGGAGCTGTTTTTT | CASSSNPGDTGELFF
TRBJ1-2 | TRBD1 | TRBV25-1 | TGTGCCAGCAGTGAACAAGGCAGGGGGCGAGATGGCTACACCTTC | CASSEQGRGRDGYTF
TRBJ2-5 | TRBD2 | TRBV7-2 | TGTGCCAGCAGCGCGGGGCTAGCGGAGAAGACCCAGTACTTC | CASSAGLAEKTQYF
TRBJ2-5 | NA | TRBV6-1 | TGTGCCAGCCGCGGGGCGGGAGAGACCCAGTACTTC | CASRGAGETQYF
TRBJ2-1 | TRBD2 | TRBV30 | TGTGCCTGGAGTGTAGATGGCACAGCGGGGGATGAGCAGTTCTTC | CAWSVDGTAGDEQFF
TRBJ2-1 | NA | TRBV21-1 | TGTGCCAGCACCTCAATAGCGTTGTGGAGCTCCTACAATGAGCAGTTCTTC | CASTSIALWSSYNEQFF
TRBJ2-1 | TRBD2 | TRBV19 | TGTGCCAGTAGTTCGCCTCTGGGACTAGCAGACTTCAATGAGCAGTTCTTC | CASSSPLGLADFNEQFF
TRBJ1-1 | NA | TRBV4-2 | TGTGCCAGCAGCCCGGACAGCCCGAACACTGAAGCTTTCTTT | CASSPDSPNTEAFF
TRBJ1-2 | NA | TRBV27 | TGTGCCAGCTGGGGCCAGGTCTATGGCTACACCTTC | CASWGQVYGYTF
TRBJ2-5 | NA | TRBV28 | TGTGCCAGCATCTCTGAAAGGGAGCAGTACTTC | CASISEREQYF
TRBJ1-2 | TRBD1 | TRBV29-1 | TGCAGCGTGGGACAGGGAGGGTGGTCCATCTATGGCTACACCTTC | CSVGQGGWSIYGYTF
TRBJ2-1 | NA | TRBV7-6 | TGTGCCAGCAGCTTCCGGGACAAGACTAAGTTCTTC | CASSFRDKTKFF
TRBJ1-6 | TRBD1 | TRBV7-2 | TGTGCCAGCAGCCAACAGGGGGCATCTCACTCACCCCTCCACTTT | CASSQQGASHSPLHF
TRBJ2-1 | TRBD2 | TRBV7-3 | TGTGCCAGCAGCTCCGCGGGTGGACTAGCTGCCTACAATGAGCAGTTCTTC | CASSSAGGLAAYNEQFF
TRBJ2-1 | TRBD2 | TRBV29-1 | TGCAGCGTTGCCCGACTAGCGGGGTTCTCCTACAATGAGCAGTTCTTC | CSVARLAGFSYNEQFF
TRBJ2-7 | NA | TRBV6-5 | TGTGCCAGCAGTTACACCCGGGTCGGCAAAAACGAGCAGTACTTC | CASSYTRVGKNEQYF
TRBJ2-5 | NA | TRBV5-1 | TGCGCCAGCAGCTTGGTTGGCGGGGTCGGAGAGACCCAGTACTTC | CASSLVGGVGETQYF
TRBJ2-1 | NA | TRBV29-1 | TGCAGCGTCTCGGGGGACTACAATGAGCAGTTCTTC | CSVSGDYNEQFF
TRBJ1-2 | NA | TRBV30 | TGTGCCTGGATCAATTTAGGGACTTACGGCGGCTACACCTTC | CAWINLGTYGGYTF
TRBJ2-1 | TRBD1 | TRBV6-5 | TGTGCCAGCAGTTACGTGCCGGGACAGGGAAACAATGAGCAGTTCTTC | CASSYVPGQGNNEQFF
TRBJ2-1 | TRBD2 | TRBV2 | TGTGCCAGCAACTATGGACTAGTTGAGGGCAATGAGCAGTTCTTC | CASNYGLVEGNEQFF
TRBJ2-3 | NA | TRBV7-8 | TGTGCCAGCAGCAATCCTCGTGCGGGCGTTCGCACAGATACGCAGTATTTT | CASSNPRAGVRTDTQYF
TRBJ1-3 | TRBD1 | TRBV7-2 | TGTGCCAGCAGCTTCAGTGCTACAGGGGGGAGGGGAAACACCATATATTTT | CASSFSATGGRGNTIYF
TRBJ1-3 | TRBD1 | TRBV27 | TGTGCCAGCAGTCGATCCGGGGACAGTACTGGAAACACCATATATTTT | CASSRSGDSTGNTIYF
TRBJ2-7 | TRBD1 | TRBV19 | TGTGCCAGTAGTATGGGGACAGGAGCCGTCCGCGAGCAGTACTTC | CASSMGTGAVREQYF
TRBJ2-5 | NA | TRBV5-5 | TGTGCCAGCAGCTTGAGCAGGGTGACACTAGAGACCCAGTACTTC | CASSLSRVTLETQYF
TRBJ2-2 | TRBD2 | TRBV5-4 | TGTGCCAGCAGCTTATCTAGCGGTATGAACACCGGGGAGCTGTTTTTT | CASSLSSGMNTGELFF
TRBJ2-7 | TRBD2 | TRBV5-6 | TGTGCCAGCAGCCGGGGTGCGGGGGGATCCTACGAGCAGTACTTC | CASSRGAGGSYEQYF
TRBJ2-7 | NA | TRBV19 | TGTGCCAGTAGTATTGGGGCGGGGTACGAGCAGTACTTC | CASSIGAGYEQYF
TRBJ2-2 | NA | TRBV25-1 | TGTGCCAGCAGTGAATGGGATGTGGGGAGGGGGGGCACCGGGGAGCTGTTTTTT | CASSEWDVGRGGTGELFF
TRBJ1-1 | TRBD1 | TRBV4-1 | TGCGCCAGCAGCCGAGATTTAGGACAGGGGGCAAAAATGAACACTGAAGCTTTCTTT | CASSRDLGQGAKMNTEAFF
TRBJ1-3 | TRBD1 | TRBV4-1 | TGCGCCAGCAGCCTGGACAGGGTTACCTCTGGAAACACCATATATTTT | CASSLDRVTSGNTIYF
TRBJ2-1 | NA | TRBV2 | TGTGCCAGCAGAGTCGAGTACAATGAGCAGTTCTTC | CASRVEYNEQFF
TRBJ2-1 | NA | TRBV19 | TGTGCCAGTAGTCCGCGACAGGTTGGGAATGAGCAGTTCTTC | CASSPRQVGNEQFF
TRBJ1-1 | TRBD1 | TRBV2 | TGTGCCCACTCTCCAGGGGGCGCTGAAGCTTTCTTT | CAHSPGGAEAFF
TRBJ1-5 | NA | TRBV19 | TGTGCCAGTAAGATCGTCGGTGGGGGGGGAGTGCCCCAGCATTTT | CASKIVGGGGVPQHF
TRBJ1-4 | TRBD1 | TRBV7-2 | TGTGCCAGCAGCTTCGCTGGGACAGGGGTTAATGAAAAACTGTTTTTT | CASSFAGTGVNEKLFF
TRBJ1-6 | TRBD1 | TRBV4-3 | TGCGCCAGCAGCCAAGAACACCGAGGACAGGGCGAGTTTTGGTCACCCCTCCACTTT | CASSQEHRGQGEFWSPLHF
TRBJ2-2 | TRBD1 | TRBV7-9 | TGTGCCAGCAGCCAGGGGACAGCCCCGAACACCGGGGAGCTGTTTTTT | CASSQGTAPNTGELFF
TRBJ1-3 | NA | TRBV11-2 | TGTGCCAGCAGCTTAGATTTTTCGGGGGGAAACACCATATATTTT | CASSLDFSGGNTIYF
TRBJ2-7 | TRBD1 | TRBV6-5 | TGTGCCAGCAGTTACCGGGACAGCTACGAGCAGTACTTC | CASSYRDSYEQYF